This TCR beta chain was sequenced during a study of monozygotic twins with inflammatory bowel disease. Whole blood that had not undergone T cell sorting provided the isolated total RNA. Overall study findings and caveats: Since immunosuppressive treatments differed, patient repertoires may have gained added variability. Distinct T cell subtypes could not be told apart.

Two nested PCRs, around 16 and 10 cycles, amplified TCRalpha and TCRbeta cDNA. TCRdb reprocessed the 5' RACE reads and stores each CDR3 protein as one record, lacking DNA. Its table records approximately 120,000 distinct CDR3 sequences. Germline assignment: CDR1 SGDLS and CDR2 YYNGEE. The CDR3 length is 15 residues. To note about this clonotype: No antigen is known for it.

The genes are TRBV9 and TRBJ2-1; TCRdb designates TRBD2, a call that cannot be tested without DNA. Source material: blood. The receptor was isolated from a human donor with ulcerative colitis or Crohn's disease, or a healthy co-twin of an affected twin (not recorded which). The CDR3 loop reads CASNIGRAPWDEQFF. Full variable domain (remainder filled in from reference TRBV9 and TRBJ2-1): DSGVTQTPKHLITATGQRVTLRCSPRSGDLSVYWYQQSLDQGLQFLIQYYNGEERAKGNILERFSAQQFPDLHSELNLSSLELGDSALYFCASNIGRAPWDEQFFGPGTRLTVL.